The clone carrying this TCR beta chain was recorded at least ten times. The sample belongs to a study of T cell repertoires in cytomegalovirus infection. The germline V and J ends were trimmed by 0 bases and 5 bases, with 14 bases remaining between them. The CDR3 runs 16 residues. The germline CDR1 and CDR2 sequences are SGHVS and FQNEAQ. Each CDR3 protein is one row after TCRdb ran MiXCR on the reads. The table shows around 740,000 distinct CDR3 sequences, with approximately 34% occurring only once. The sequence derives from a human donor in good health (CMV status not recorded). Some clones in this sample may be carry-over from other donors' samples. The sequenced sample consisted of PBMCs. The chain combines TRBV7-8 with TRBJ1-5, with D possibly matching TRBD1 (5 bases). CDR3 in DNA: TGTGCCAGCAGCTTAGCAGGGGAGCTGTGGGATCAGCCCCAGCATTTT. It is translated as CASSLAGELWDQPQHF.